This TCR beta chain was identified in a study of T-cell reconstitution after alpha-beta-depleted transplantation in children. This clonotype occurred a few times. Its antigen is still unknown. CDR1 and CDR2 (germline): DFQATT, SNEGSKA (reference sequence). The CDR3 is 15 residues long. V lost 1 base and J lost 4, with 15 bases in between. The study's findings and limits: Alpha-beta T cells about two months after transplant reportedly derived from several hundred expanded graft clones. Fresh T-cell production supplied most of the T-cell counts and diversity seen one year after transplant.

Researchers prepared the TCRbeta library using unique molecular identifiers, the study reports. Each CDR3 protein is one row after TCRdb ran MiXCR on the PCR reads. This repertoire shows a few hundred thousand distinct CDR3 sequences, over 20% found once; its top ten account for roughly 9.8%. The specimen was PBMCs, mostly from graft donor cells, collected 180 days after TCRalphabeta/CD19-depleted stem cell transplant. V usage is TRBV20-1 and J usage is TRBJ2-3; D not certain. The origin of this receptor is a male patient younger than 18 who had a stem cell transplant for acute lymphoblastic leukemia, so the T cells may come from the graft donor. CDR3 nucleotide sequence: TGCAGTGCTAGAGGTGGAGTTAGCCCTCCAGATACGCAGTATTTT. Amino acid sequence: CSARGGVSPPDTQYF.